Following are 30 T cell receptor beta chains from one sample sequenced in a study of blood T cell repertoires in COVID-19. The assay was immunoSEQ multiplex PCR, and TCRdb's table has in-frame clones only and misses some. The sample consists of roughly 100,000 clones, about 85% of them appearing once. Sample: peripheral blood. The receptor set was obtained from a man aged 45-65 years in a cohort sampled during active COVID-19.

Only one count was recorded for this clone. The chain employs TRBV2 and TRBJ1-1; no reliable D call. The CDR3 spans 12 residues. Trimming stripped 2 bases from V and 7 bases from J, with 8 bases between. Germline V gene data show CDR1 as SNHLY and CDR2 as FYNNEI. The CDR3 spells CASSELEGEAFF. CDR3 sequence (DNA): TGTGCCAGCAGTGAATTGGAGGGTGAAGCTTTCTTT.

The V gene is TRBV28, the J gene TRBJ2-6; D is possibly TRBD1 (5 bases). Trimming left V 3 bases short and J 2 bases short, with 17 bases between. The CDR3 has 18 amino acids. Germline V CDR1 and CDR2: MDHEN, SYDVKM. This chain's CDR3 is CASSFGITGDAGANVLTF. For the CDR3, the DNA is TGTGCCAGCAGTTTTGGGATAACAGGTGACGCTGGGGCCAACGTCCTGACTTTC.

This sequence joins TRBV6-2 or TRBV6-3 and TRBJ2-7, with a possible D match to TRBD2 (6 bases). Trimming removed 5 bases at V and 2 bases at J, with 19 bases between. Germline CDR1 MNHEY, CDR2 SVGEGT. The CDR3 extends over 16 amino acids. As DNA, the CDR3 is TGTGCCAGCAGTACCCCCTCCGGGACTCGACCCTACGAGCAGTACGTC. Translating gives CASSTPSGTRPYEQYV.

The rearrangement joins TRBV28 to TRBJ1-2; 11 bases line up with TRBD1. With V trimmed by 4 bases and J by 3 bases, 10 bases remained unmatched. The CDR3 loop spans 17 amino acids. CDR1 and CDR2 from the germline V gene are MDHEN and SYDVKM. In DNA form, the CDR3 reads TGTGCCAGCAGTTCATGGAATCCGGGACAGGGGGACTATGGCTACACCTTC. Translating it yields CASSSWNPGQGDYGYTF.

The genes are TRBV25-1 and TRBJ2-2; 12 nucleotides line up with TRBD1. The CDR3 spans 16 residues. The J segment lost 6 bases and the V segment lost 5 bases, leaving 7 bases of the junction unmatched. The germline V gene has CDR1 MGHDK and CDR2 SYGVNS. In DNA form, the CDR3 reads TGTGCCAGCAGTTCTTCCGGGACAGGGGGCCCCGGGGAGCTGTTTTTT. It codes for CASSSSGTGGPGELFF.

Only one count was recorded for this clone. V gene TRBV28 combines with J gene TRBJ2-1; 9 nucleotides line up with TRBD1. J lost 6 bases, V lost 8 bases, and 8 bases had no gene match. The CDR3 runs to 14 residues. Germline V lookup: CDR1 MDHEN, CDR2 SYDVKM. CDR3 region: CASRPGQGLNEQFF. The DNA for the CDR3 is TGTGCCAGCCGGCCGGGACAGGGTCTCAATGAGCAGTTCTTC. The full variable domain, its missing parts supplied by reference TRBV28 and TRBJ2-1, is DVKVTQSSRYLVKRTGEKVFLECVQDMDHENMFWYRQDPGLGLRLIYFSYDVKMKEKGDIPEGYSVSREKKERFSLILESASTNQTSMYLCASRPGQGLNEQFFGPGTRLTVL.

The genes are TRBV13 and TRBJ2-5, with 7 bases that match TRBD1. This CDR3 has 14 residues. Trimming cost V 5 bases and J 2 bases; bases outside gene matches: 5. The germline V gene encodes CDR1 PRHDT and CDR2 FYEKMQ (reference sequence). The CDR3 region has the DNA TGTGCCAGCAGCCCCCCGGGACAGCAAGAGACCCAGTACTTC. Amino acids: CASSPPGQQETQYF.

The CDR3: CASSFGQTPYEQYF. The CDR3 nucleotides read TGTGCCAGCAGCTTTGGGCAGACCCCCTACGAGCAGTACTTC. The V and J genes are TRBV7-2 and TRBJ2-7; D call uncertain. V gave up 3 bases and J gave up 2 bases, with 11 bases separating them. In germline, CDR1 is SGHTA, CDR2 FQGNSA. This CDR3 contains 14 residues.

The V call is TRBV7-8, the J call TRBJ1-4, with unresolved D. CDR1 is SGHVS, CDR2 FQNEAQ, per germline. V shed 1 base and J shed 8 bases, with 17 bases lying between them. CDR3 length: 16 amino acids. CDR3 sequence reads: CASSLVTAVRGEKLFF. The CDR3 nucleotides are TGTGCCAGCAGCTTAGTTACGGCGGTCAGAGGGGAAAAACTGTTTTTT.

The CDR3 DNA is TGTGCCAGCGAGACTCACCCCGGCGGGAAACTGTTTTTT. This translates into CASETHPGGKLFF. This chain links TRBV3-1 (or the pseudogene TRBV3-2) with TRBJ1-4; the D is unclear. CDR1 and CDR2 from the germline V gene are LGHDT and YNNKEL (reference sequence). The CDR3 sequence is 13 residues long. V dropped 8 bases and J dropped 11 bases, with 18 bases sitting between them.

V and J are TRBV28 and TRBJ2-1; 8 bases align to TRBD2. Germline V gene lookup returns CDR1 MDHEN and CDR2 SYDVKM. This CDR3 contains 17 residues. V shed 5 bases and J 2 bases; nucleotides not matched to a gene: 11. The CDR3 protein is CASSQTRGGFPYNEQFF. CDR3 coding DNA: TGTGCCAGCAGTCAGACCCGCGGGGGGTTCCCCTACAATGAGCAGTTCTTC. The full variable domain, in which reference TRBV28 and TRBJ2-1 provide the parts outside the CDR3, is DVKVTQSSRYLVKRTGEKVFLECVQDMDHENMFWYRQDPGLGLRLIYFSYDVKMKEKGDIPEGYSVSREKKERFSLILESASTNQTSMYLCASSQTRGGFPYNEQFFGPGTRLTVL.

CDR3 sequence reads: CASSHRTGRNTEAFF. The CDR3 nucleotides are TGTGCCAGCAGCCACCGGACGGGAAGGAACACTGAAGCTTTCTTT. The chain recombines TRBV6-2 or TRBV6-3 with TRBJ1-1; D not certain. The CDR3 runs 15 residues. Germline V gives CDR1 MNHEY, CDR2 SVGEGT. V lost 6 bases and J lost 1, with 15 bases in between.

This chain uses TRBV10-1 with TRBJ2-5, with 7 bases fitting TRBD2. From germline, CDR1 is WNHNN and CDR2 SYGVQD (reference sequence). CDR3 size: 13 residues. Trimming removed 5 bases from V and 3 bases from J; junction bases left unmatched: 3. CDR3 loop: CASSRAGKETQYF. CDR3 coding DNA: TGCGCCAGCAGTAGAGCGGGGAAAGAGACCCAGTACTTC.

This clone has a handful of counts. The V and J genes are TRBV28 and TRBJ2-5; possibly TRBD1 for D (6 bases). This CDR3 spans 14 amino acids. Trimming left V 5 bases short and J 5 bases short, with 15 bases between. Germline CDR1 is MDHEN and CDR2 is SYDVKM. The CDR3 DNA is TGTGCCAGCAGTCTACAGGGTGCCAAGGAGACCCAGTACTTC. The encoded protein is CASSLQGAKETQYF.

The chain combines TRBV27 with TRBJ1-1; D perhaps matches TRBD1 (6 bases). Trimming left V 6 bases short and J 0 bases short, with 14 bases between. The CDR3 is 15 residues long. The V gene's germline CDR1 is MNHEY and CDR2 SMNVEV (reference sequence). The CDR3 is CASSPQGTMNTEAFF. CDR3 nucleotide sequence: TGTGCCAGCAGCCCACAGGGAACCATGAACACTGAAGCTTTCTTT.

The chain uses TRBV4-3 and TRBJ1-3; a weak D match, TRBD1 (5 bases). Trimming left V 0 bases short and J 0 bases short, with 21 bases between. CDR3 length equals 20 residues. The germline CDR1 and CDR2 sequences are LGHNA and YSLEER. The CDR3 DNA sequence: TGCGCCAGCAGCCAAGAAAGCCGACAGACGATAGGCTTCTCTGGAAACACCATATATTTT. This gives the protein CASSQESRQTIGFSGNTIYF.

The rearrangement uses TRBV19 and TRBJ1-1; 9 bases are a match to TRBD1. The trim removed 3 bases at V and 7 bases at J, leaving 6 bases unmatched. Germline lookup yields CDR1 LNHDA and CDR2 SQIVND (reference sequence). This CDR3 contains 14 residues. CDR3 protein: CASSINRGQDEAFF. CDR3 DNA: TGTGCCAGTAGTATTAACAGGGGGCAGGATGAAGCTTTCTTT.

The chain employs TRBV4-1 and TRBJ1-5, with D perhaps TRBD1 (5 bases). The CDR3 is made up of 16 amino acids. Germline loops: CDR1 MGHRA, CDR2 YSYEKL. V gave up 1 base and J gave up 5 bases, with 15 bases separating them. CDR3 nucleotides: TGCGCCAGCAGCCAAGCTCCCGGGGGGGGATATCAGCCCCAGCATTTT. It is translated as CASSQAPGGGYQPQHF.

The chain uses TRBV2 and TRBJ1-6; 7 bases match TRBD1. CDR1 SNHLY and CDR2 FYNNEI come from the germline V gene. The CDR3 is 14 amino acids. With V trimmed by 7 bases and J by 9 bases, 9 bases remained unmatched. The chain's CDR3 is CASKGGSYVSPLHF. CDR3 bases: TGTGCCAGCAAAGGGGGCAGTTACGTTTCACCCCTCCACTTT.

The V and J genes are TRBV5-1 and TRBJ2-3, with D possibly TRBD2 on 6 matching bases. Germline CDR1 is SGHRS and CDR2 is YFSETQ. The CDR3 covers 14 residues. V lost 4 bases and J lost 1, with 10 bases in between. Here the CDR3 DNA reads TGCGCCAGCAGCCTTTCGGGGGGCACAGATACGCAGTATTTT. It encodes CASSLSGGTDTQYF.

This chain links TRBV11-2 with TRBJ2-2, with D possibly TRBD2 on 5 matching bases. The CDR3 spans 16 residues. Trimming removed 5 bases at V and 2 bases at J, with 15 bases between. Germline CDR1 is SGHAT and CDR2 is FQNNGV. This CDR3 is CASSPVDGINTGELFF. The CDR3 nucleotides read TGTGCCAGCAGCCCGGTGGACGGGATCAACACCGGGGAGCTGTTTTTT.

The rearrangement uses TRBV11-2 and TRBJ2-3; 15 nucleotides match TRBD2. Germline CDR1 SGHAT, CDR2 FQNNGV. Trimming cost V 6 bases and J 6 bases; bases outside gene matches: 13. CDR3 length: 18 amino acids. As DNA, the CDR3 is TGTGCCAGCAGACGAAACTCCGGGACTAGCGGGGGGTGGGATACGCAGTATTTT. Translation gives CASRRNSGTSGGWDTQYF.

V is TRBV7-9 and J is TRBJ2-5, with 10 bases fitting TRBD1. Germline V gene sequence: CDR1 SEHNR, CDR2 FQNEAQ (reference sequence). The CDR3 has 18 amino acids. Germline trimming cut 4 bases from V and 1 base from J; bases unmatched to any gene: 12. The CDR3 nucleotides read TGTGCCAGCAGCTGGGGACAGGGGTTCTCCCAACGCCAAGAGACCCAGTACTTC. Translating it yields CASSWGQGFSQRQETQYF.

In its sample, this clone was seen a few times. V usage is TRBV3-1 (or the pseudogene TRBV3-2) and J usage is TRBJ2-3; 8 nucleotides line up with TRBD2. Germline-derived CDR1 and CDR2 are LGHDT and YNNKEL (reference sequence). CDR3 size: 16 residues. The junction had 7 bases not matched to a gene; V was cut back by 4 bases and J by 1 base. CDR3 protein: CASSRDGRGGTDTQYF. CDR3 in DNA: TGTGCCAGCAGCCGTGATGGGCGGGGGGGCACAGATACGCAGTATTTT.

CDR3 region: CASSLGQPPNEQYF. The CDR3 region has the DNA TGCGCCAGCAGCCTGGGACAGCCCCCAAACGAGCAGTACTTC. This chain links TRBV5-1 with TRBJ2-7, with 7 nucleotides matching TRBD1. The CDR3 runs 14 residues. The V gene's germline CDR1 is SGHRS and CDR2 YFSETQ. V gave up 4 bases and J gave up 5 bases; unmatched junction bases: 9.

The chain is built from TRBV10-3 and TRBJ1-6, with D maybe TRBD1 (5 bases). Trimming removed 0 bases from V and 2 bases from J, with 11 bases in between. Germline CDR1 is ENHRY and CDR2 is SYGVKD. The CDR3 has 17 amino acids. The CDR3 loop reads CAISESLGGAYNSPLHF. The CDR3 DNA sequence: TGTGCCATCAGTGAGTCCCTCGGGGGGGCCTATAATTCACCCCTCCACTTT.

The chain recombines TRBV7-2 with TRBJ2-1; maybe TRBD1 (5 bases). Germline V gene lookup returns CDR1 SGHTA and CDR2 FQGNSA. Trimming took 5 bases from V and 7 from J, leaving 12 bases between them. The CDR3 runs 13 residues. CDR3 bases: TGTGCCAGCAGCCTGAGCAGGGTGAATGAGCAGTTCTTC. It yields the protein CASSLSRVNEQFF.

This rearrangement joins TRBV7-8 to TRBJ1-2, with a tentative D call TRBD1 (5 bases). Between the trimmed V and J ends, which lost 5 bases and 0 bases, there was a span of 13 bases. This CDR3 spans 15 amino acids. Germline CDR1 SGHVS, CDR2 FQNEAQ. The chain's CDR3 is CASSLTDRPNYGYTF. The CDR3 DNA is TGTGCCAGCAGCCTGACAGACAGACCTAACTATGGCTACACCTTC.

This clone has more than one count but fewer than ten. This sequence joins TRBV5-6 and TRBJ1-1; D is undetermined. The CDR3 extends over 16 amino acids. Germline assignment: CDR1 SGHDT and CDR2 YYEEEE. Trimming took off 4 bases at V and 3 bases at J, with 19 bases between the two ends. The CDR3 here is CASSPVPGAIYTEAFF. Written as DNA, the CDR3 is TGTGCCAGCAGCCCCGTTCCGGGTGCAATATACACTGAAGCTTTCTTT.

The gene calls are TRBV3-1 (or the pseudogene TRBV3-2) and TRBJ2-5; D is undetermined. From germline, CDR1 is LGHDT and CDR2 YNNKEL (reference sequence). V lost 0 bases and J lost 7, with 9 bases in between. This CDR3 is built from 13 residues. The DNA for the CDR3 is TGTGCCAGCAGCCAAGATGCATCAGGGACCCAGTACTTC. Amino acid sequence: CASSQDASGTQYF.